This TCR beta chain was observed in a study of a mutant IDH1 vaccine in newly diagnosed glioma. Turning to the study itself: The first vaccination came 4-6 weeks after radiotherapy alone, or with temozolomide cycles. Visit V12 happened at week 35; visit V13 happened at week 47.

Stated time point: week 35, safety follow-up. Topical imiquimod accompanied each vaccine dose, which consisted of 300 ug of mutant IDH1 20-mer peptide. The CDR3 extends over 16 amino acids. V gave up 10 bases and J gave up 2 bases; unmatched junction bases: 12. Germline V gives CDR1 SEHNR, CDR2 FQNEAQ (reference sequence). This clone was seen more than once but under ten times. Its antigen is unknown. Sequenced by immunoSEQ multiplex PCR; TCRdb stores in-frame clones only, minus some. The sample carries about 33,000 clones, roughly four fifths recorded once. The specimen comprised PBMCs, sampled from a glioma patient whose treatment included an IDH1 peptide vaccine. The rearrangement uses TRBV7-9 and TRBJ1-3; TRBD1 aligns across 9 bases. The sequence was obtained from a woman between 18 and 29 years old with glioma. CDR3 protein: CAIPRDRDAAGNTIYF. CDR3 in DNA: TGTGCCATACCCCGGGACAGGGACGCTGCTGGAAACACCATATATTTT.